The next 21 T cell receptor beta chains were all read from a single sample in a study of blood T cells in healthy people across ages. A sample-barcoded 5' primer and a J-beta primer mix were used in a second PCR of about 6 to 11 cycles. TCRdb redid the calling of the 5' RACE reads with MiXCR, one entry per CDR3 protein. The sample carries 600,000 to 850,000 distinct CDR3 sequences, approximately 43% recorded once. Sequencing was performed on blood. Every receptor here comes from a woman aged 60-75 years in good health.

The chain couples TRBV29-1 to TRBJ2-7; D tentatively fits TRBD1 or TRBD2 (5 bases each). The germline V gene encodes CDR1 SQVTM and CDR2 ANQGSEA. This CDR3 comprises 12 residues. Trimming removed 6 bases at V and 7 bases at J, with 16 bases between. The CDR3, as DNA: TGCAGCGTCCATGGGGGTAGCAATGAGCAGTACTTC. It specifies CSVHGGSNEQYF.

The rearrangement links TRBV11-2 to TRBJ2-1, with TRBD2 matching 12 bases. V shed 5 bases and J 9 bases; nucleotides not matched to a gene: 11. Germline loops: CDR1 SGHAT, CDR2 FQNNGV. This CDR3 region has 16 residues. Written as DNA, the CDR3 is TGTGCCAGCAGCCCCCGACTAGCGGGGGCCCTCAGTGAGCAGTTCTTC. As protein: CASSPRLAGALSEQFF.

The V gene is TRBV20-1, the J gene TRBJ2-2; TRBD2 aligns across 9 bases. Trimming cost V 5 bases and J 12 bases; bases outside gene matches: 10. The V gene's germline CDR1 is DFQATT and CDR2 SNEGSKA (reference sequence). The CDR3 extends over 13 amino acids. The CDR3 here is CSARQPLAGQLFF. CDR3 DNA: TGCAGTGCTCGCCAGCCACTAGCGGGTCAGCTGTTTTTT.

In its sample, this clonotype was seen a few times. The V call is TRBV7-6, the J call TRBJ2-1, with 16 bases fitting TRBD2. Germline CDR1 reads SGHVS; CDR2 reads FNYEAQ. Trimming cost V 5 bases and J 8 bases; bases outside gene matches: 9. CDR3 length: 17 residues. CDR3 in amino acids: CASSPGTSGRDDYEQFF. For the CDR3, the DNA is TGTGCCAGCAGCCCCGGGACTAGCGGGAGGGACGACTATGAGCAGTTCTTC. Complete variable domain (other parts from reference TRBV7-6 and TRBJ2-1): GAGVSQSPRYKVTKRGQDVALRCDPISGHVSLYWYRQALGQGPEFLTYFNYEAQQDKSGLPNDRFSAERPEGSISTLTIQRTEQRDSAMYRCASSPGTSGRDDYEQFFGPGTRLTVL.

The chain is built from TRBV29-1 and TRBJ2-4; TRBD1 might be the D (6 bases). The CDR3 runs 13 residues. The germline V gene has CDR1 SQVTM and CDR2 ANQGSEA. With 2 bases removed from V and 1 base from J, the gap between germline ends came to 6 bases. CDR3 sequence reads: CSVETGAKNIQYF. The DNA for the CDR3 is TGCAGCGTTGAAACAGGGGCCAAAAACATTCAGTACTTC.

The chain joins TRBV7-6 to TRBJ2-7; 7 nucleotides agree with TRBD1. This CDR3 has 14 amino acids. J gave up 3 bases and V 5 bases, and 7 bases lay outside the gene matches. Germline-derived CDR1 and CDR2 are SGHVS and FNYEAQ. The CDR3 protein is CASSPGTAYYEQYF. CDR3 DNA sequence: TGTGCCAGCAGCCCCGGGACAGCCTACTACGAGCAGTACTTC.

The chain joins TRBV20-1 to TRBJ2-2; D is perhaps TRBD1 or TRBD2 (5 bases each). V shed 5 bases and J shed 4 bases, with 17 bases lying between them. This CDR3 spans 15 amino acids. Germline loops: CDR1 DFQATT, CDR2 SNEGSKA (reference sequence). The CDR3 sequence: CSAEGSQLSTGELFF. The CDR3 nucleotides read TGCAGTGCTGAGGGGTCACAGCTATCCACCGGGGAGCTGTTTTTT.

The chain uses TRBV29-1 and TRBJ2-1, with 9 bases identical to TRBD2. The ends lost 7 bases at V and 2 bases at J; junction bases unmatched: 6. Germline values: CDR1 SQVTM, CDR2 ANQGSEA. This CDR3 contains 14 residues. CDR3 sequence reads: CSAGGGAAYNEQFF. As DNA, the CDR3 is TGCAGCGCCGGCGGGGGGGCGGCCTACAATGAGCAGTTCTTC.

This clonotype was detected only a few times. The chain carries TRBV20-1 and TRBJ2-7; 9 nucleotides match TRBD2. The CDR3 length is 13 residues. The V and J ends lost 7 bases and 2 bases, in that order; junction bases with no gene match: 6. Germline V gene lookup returns CDR1 DFQATT and CDR2 SNEGSKA (reference sequence). CDR3 nucleotides: TGCAGTGTCCAGAGCGGGGGGCCCTACGAGCAGTACTTC. Translated: CSVQSGGPYEQYF.

About this clonotype: One end of the junction does not line up with germline, which may come from a read error. This chain joins TRBV7-7 and TRBJ2-1; TRBD2 agrees at 9 bases. From germline, CDR1 is SSHAT and CDR2 FNYEAQ (reference sequence). The CDR3 is 13 residues long. CDR3 in DNA: TGTGCTAGCAGACCTAGCGGGACGAATGAGCAGTTCTTC. It yields the protein CASRPSGTNEQFF.

This sequence joins TRBV20-1 and TRBJ2-1, with 10 positions matching TRBD2. The CDR3 runs 19 residues. Germline trimming cut 0 bases from V and 0 bases from J; bases unmatched to any gene: 11. The V gene's germline CDR1 is DFQATT and CDR2 SNEGSKA (reference sequence). The CDR3 loop reads CSARESLAGAESSYNEQFF. The CDR3 region has the DNA TGCAGTGCTAGAGAATCCCTAGCGGGAGCCGAGAGCTCCTACAATGAGCAGTTCTTC.

The rearrangement links TRBV24-1 to TRBJ2-6; unclear D gene. Germline values: CDR1 KGHDR, CDR2 SFDVKD. The CDR3 length is 13 residues. Trimming removed 3 bases at V and 4 bases at J, with 3 bases between. CDR3 sequence (DNA): TGTGCCACCAGTGATGACGGGGCCAACGTCCTGACTTTC. It yields the protein CATSDDGANVLTF.

This chain uses TRBV20-1 with TRBJ2-5, with D tentatively TRBD2 (5 bases). CDR3 length: 11 amino acids. Looked up from germline, CDR1 is DFQATT and CDR2 is SNEGSKA (reference sequence). Between the trimmed V and J ends, which lost 0 bases and 11 bases, there was a span of 10 bases. The CDR3: CSAREGRRQYF. The CDR3 DNA reads as TGCAGTGCTAGAGAGGGGAGAAGGCAGTACTTC.

The rearrangement joins TRBV7-2 to TRBJ2-5, with TRBD2 matching 9 bases. The J call may be wrong; the DNA end is better matched by TRBJ2-7. CDR1 is SGHTA, CDR2 FQGNSA, per germline. The CDR3 loop spans 15 amino acids. The CDR3 DNA follows: TGTGCCAGCAGCCCAACTAGCGGGCGGTTTGTCGAGCAGTACTTC. Translating it yields CASSPTSGRFVEQYF.

V is TRBV12-3 or TRBV12-4 and J is TRBJ2-5; D gene uncertain. The DNA matches TRBJ2-7 better at its end, which makes the J call doubtful. The CDR3 spans 11 residues. CDR3 protein: CASVGPHEQYF. The DNA for the CDR3 is TGTGCCAGCGTCGGGCCCCACGAGCAGTACTTC.

This chain joins TRBV7-9 and TRBJ1-2, with 7 positions matching TRBD1. Looked up from germline, CDR1 is SEHNR and CDR2 is FQNEAQ (reference sequence). Trimming at V came to 6 bases and at J to 7 bases, leaving 11 bases not matched to a gene. The CDR3 covers 14 residues. The CDR3 DNA reads as TGTGCCAGCAGTTTGTCGAATGCAGGGGGTGGCTACACCTTC. Amino acid sequence: CASSLSNAGGGYTF.

A word on this clonotype: The conserved closing phenylalanine or tryptophan is absent in this CDR3, likely reflecting a read error. This chain uses TRBV29-1 with TRBJ2-1; TRBD1 matches at 7 bases. The last part of the DNA fits TRBJ2-7 better; the J call may be wrong. This CDR3 spans 13 amino acids. Germline CDR1 reads SQVTM; CDR2 reads ANQGSEA. The CDR3 DNA is TGCAGCGTTGGGACAGGCTCCTACAATGAGCAGTACTTA. Translated: CSVGTGSYNEQYL.

V gene TRBV20-1 combines with J gene TRBJ2-5; no firm D call. The CDR3 is 12 residues long. The V gene's germline CDR1 is DFQATT and CDR2 SNEGSKA (reference sequence). The germline V and J ends were trimmed by 5 bases and 3 bases, with 10 bases remaining between them. The CDR3 sequence: CSAGVRKETQYF. The CDR3 region has the DNA TGCAGTGCTGGGGTCAGAAAAGAGACCCAGTACTTC.

The chain carries TRBV7-3 and TRBJ1-3; tentatively, D is TRBD1 (6 bases). Germline V gene sequence: CDR1 SGHTA, CDR2 FQGTGA. The V and J ends lost 3 bases and 1 base respectively, with 10 bases between them. The length of the CDR3 is 15 residues. The CDR3 reads CASSLQGRSGNTIYF. CDR3 in DNA: TGTGCCAGCAGCTTGCAGGGGCGATCTGGAAACACCATATATTTT.

Only a few counts were recorded for this clonotype. Relative to the germline gene, one junction end is altered; a read error may explain this. The gene calls are TRBV20-1 and TRBJ2-5, with TRBD1 matching over 7 bases. The CDR3 is made up of 14 amino acids. Germline V lookup: CDR1 DFQATT, CDR2 SNEGSKA (reference sequence). Here the CDR3 reads CSATRQGAQETRYF. CDR3 coding DNA: TGCAGTGCTACGAGACAGGGCGCGCAGGAGACCCGGTACTTC.

A word on this clonotype: The junction does not match germline at one end; this may be a read error. The chain employs TRBV7-9 and TRBJ1-1; TRBD1 agrees at 8 bases. The CDR3 is 15 residues long. The germline V gene encodes CDR1 SEHNR and CDR2 FQNEAQ (reference sequence). The CDR3 DNA reads TGTGTCAGCAGCAGAGCAGGGGGCGAGTACACTGAAGCTTTCTTT. It codes for CVSSRAGGEYTEAFF.